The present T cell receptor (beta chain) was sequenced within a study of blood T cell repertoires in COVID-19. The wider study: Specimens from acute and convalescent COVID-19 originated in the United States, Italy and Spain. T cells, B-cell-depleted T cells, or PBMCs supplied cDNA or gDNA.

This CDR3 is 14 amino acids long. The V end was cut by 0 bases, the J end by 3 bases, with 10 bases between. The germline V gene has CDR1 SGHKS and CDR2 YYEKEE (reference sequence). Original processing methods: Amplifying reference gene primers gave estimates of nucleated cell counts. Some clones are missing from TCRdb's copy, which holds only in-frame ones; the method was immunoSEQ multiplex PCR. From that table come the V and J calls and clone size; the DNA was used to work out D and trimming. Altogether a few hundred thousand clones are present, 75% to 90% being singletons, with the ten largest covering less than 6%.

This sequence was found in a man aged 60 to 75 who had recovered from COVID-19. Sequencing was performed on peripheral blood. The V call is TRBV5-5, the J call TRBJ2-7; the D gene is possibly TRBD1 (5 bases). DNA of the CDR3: TGTGCCAGCAGCTTGGAGACAGTGCGCTACGAGCAGTACTTC. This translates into CASSLETVRYEQYF.